Listed here are 6 T cell receptor beta chains from one sample, sequenced in a study of cytomegalovirus exposure and HLA in healthy donors. Libraries were prepared by immunoSEQ multiplex PCR; TCRdb keeps only in-frame clonotypes and omits some of them. The sample contains under 85,000 clones, about 92% of which appear only once. Source material: PBMCs. The receptors stem from a man in his late teens or twenties in good health and CMV-seropositive.

This chain joins TRBV27 and TRBJ2-7; D gene uncertain. The V end lost 3 bases, the J end lost 2 bases, and 8 bases lay between the germline ends. Germline lookup yields CDR1 MNHEY and CDR2 SMNVEV (reference sequence). This CDR3 spans 13 amino acids. The CDR3 bases are TGTGCCAGCAGTTTGACGGGTACCTACGAGCAGTACTTC. Protein: CASSLTGTYEQYF.

V and J are TRBV25-1 and TRBJ2-2, with 9 nucleotides matching TRBD1. The J segment lost 7 bases and the V segment lost 5 bases, leaving 11 bases of the junction unmatched. Germline assignment: CDR1 MGHDK and CDR2 SYGVNS. The CDR3 runs to 16 residues. Here the CDR3 reads CASSSSRDRVGGELFF. Here the CDR3 DNA reads TGTGCCAGCAGTTCGTCCCGGGACAGGGTAGGCGGGGAGCTGTTTTTT.

The genes are TRBV29-1 and TRBJ2-3; D is perhaps TRBD2 (6 bases). V lost 0 bases, J lost 2 bases, and 12 bases lay in between. Germline CDR1 reads SQVTM; CDR2 reads ANQGSEA. The CDR3 is 15 residues long. In DNA form, the CDR3 reads TGCAGCGTTGAAGATCCCGGGACTGACACAGATACGCAGTATTTT. Protein product: CSVEDPGTDTDTQYF.

The V call is TRBV28, the J call TRBJ2-3; TRBD1 agrees at 7 bases. Germline values: CDR1 MDHEN, CDR2 SYDVKM. This CDR3 spans 15 amino acids. The V gene end was trimmed by 3 bases and the J gene end by 1 base; junction bases not matched to a gene: 4. The CDR3 nucleotides are TGTGCCAGCAGTTTGCGAGGGGGCGGCACAGATACGCAGTATTTT. Its translation: CASSLRGGGTDTQYF.

The V gene is TRBV28, the J gene TRBJ2-5; no firm D call. Germline CDR1 is MDHEN and CDR2 is SYDVKM. V was clipped by 8 bases and J by 4 bases, with 17 bases between them. The CDR3 is 14 residues long. This CDR3 is CASVSFSVRETQYF. The CDR3 DNA reads as TGTGCCAGCGTGTCCTTTAGTGTTAGAGAGACCCAGTACTTC.

This clone was observed a handful of times. The chain combines TRBV5-5 with TRBJ2-7; 7 nucleotides align to TRBD1. This CDR3 has 15 residues. The germline V gene has CDR1 SGHKS and CDR2 YYEKEE (reference sequence). The ends lost 1 base at V and 5 bases at J; junction bases unmatched: 9. CDR3 region: CASSLRVSGGNEQYF. CDR3 sequence (DNA): TGTGCCAGCAGCTTGAGAGTGTCAGGGGGTAACGAGCAGTACTTC.